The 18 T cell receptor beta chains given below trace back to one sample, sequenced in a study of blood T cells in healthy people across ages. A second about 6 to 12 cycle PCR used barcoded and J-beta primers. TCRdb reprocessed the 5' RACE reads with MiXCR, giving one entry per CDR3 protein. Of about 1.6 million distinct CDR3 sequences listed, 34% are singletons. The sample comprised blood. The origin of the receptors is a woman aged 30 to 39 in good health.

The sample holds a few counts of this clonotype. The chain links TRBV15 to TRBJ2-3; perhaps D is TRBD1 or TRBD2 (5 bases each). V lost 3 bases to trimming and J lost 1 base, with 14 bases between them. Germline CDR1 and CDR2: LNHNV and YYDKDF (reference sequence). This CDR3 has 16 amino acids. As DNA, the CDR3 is TGTGCCACCAGCAGGAGCAGGGACCTCGGCACAGATACGCAGTATTTT. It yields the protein CATSRSRDLGTDTQYF.

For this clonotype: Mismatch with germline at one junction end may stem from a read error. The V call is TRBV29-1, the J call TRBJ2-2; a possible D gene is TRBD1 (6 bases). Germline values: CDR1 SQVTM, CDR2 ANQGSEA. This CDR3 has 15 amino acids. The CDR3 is CGVQTVQGGTGELFF. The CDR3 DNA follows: TGCGGCGTTCAGACCGTACAGGGTGGCACCGGGGAGCTGTTTTTT.

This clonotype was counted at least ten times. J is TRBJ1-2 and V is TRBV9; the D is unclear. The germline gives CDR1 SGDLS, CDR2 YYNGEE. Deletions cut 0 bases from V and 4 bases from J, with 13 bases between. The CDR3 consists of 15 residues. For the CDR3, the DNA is TGTGCCAGCAGCGTAGATGTGGGCGCAGGCTATGGCTACACCTTC. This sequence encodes CASSVDVGAGYGYTF.

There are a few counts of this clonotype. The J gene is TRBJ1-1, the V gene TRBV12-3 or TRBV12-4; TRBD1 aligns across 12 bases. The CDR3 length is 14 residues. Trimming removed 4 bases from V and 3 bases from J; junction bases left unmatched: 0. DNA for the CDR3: TGTGCCAGCAGTTGGGACAGGGGGCACACTGAAGCTTTCTTT. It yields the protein CASSWDRGHTEAFF.

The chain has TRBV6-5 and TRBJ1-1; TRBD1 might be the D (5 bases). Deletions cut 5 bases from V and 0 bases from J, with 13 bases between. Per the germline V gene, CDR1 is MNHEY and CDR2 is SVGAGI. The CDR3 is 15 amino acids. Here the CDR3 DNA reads TGTGCCAGCAGTCGGGGGTCACTCATGAACACTGAAGCTTTCTTT. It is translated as CASSRGSLMNTEAFF.

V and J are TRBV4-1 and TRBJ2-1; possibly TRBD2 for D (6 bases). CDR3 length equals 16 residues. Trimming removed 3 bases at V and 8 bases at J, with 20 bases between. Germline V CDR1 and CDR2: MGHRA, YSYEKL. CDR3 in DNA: TGCGCCAGCAGCCAGGGACCGGGAGTGGTACAGGATGAGCAGTTCTTC. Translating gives CASSQGPGVVQDEQFF.

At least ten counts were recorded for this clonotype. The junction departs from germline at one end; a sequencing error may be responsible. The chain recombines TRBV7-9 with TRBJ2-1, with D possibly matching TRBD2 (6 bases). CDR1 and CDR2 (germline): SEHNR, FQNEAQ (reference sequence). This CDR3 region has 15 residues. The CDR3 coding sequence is TGTGCCAGCATCTTAACGGGAGCCTCTCGGAATGAGCAGTTCTTC. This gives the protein CASILTGASRNEQFF.

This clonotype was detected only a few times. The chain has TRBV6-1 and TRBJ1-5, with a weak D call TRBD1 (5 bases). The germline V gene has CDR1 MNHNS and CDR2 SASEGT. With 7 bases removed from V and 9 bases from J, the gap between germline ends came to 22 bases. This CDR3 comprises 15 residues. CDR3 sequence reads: CASNYISGLQRPQHF. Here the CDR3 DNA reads TGTGCCAGCAACTACATCTCAGGGTTACAACGGCCCCAGCATTTT.

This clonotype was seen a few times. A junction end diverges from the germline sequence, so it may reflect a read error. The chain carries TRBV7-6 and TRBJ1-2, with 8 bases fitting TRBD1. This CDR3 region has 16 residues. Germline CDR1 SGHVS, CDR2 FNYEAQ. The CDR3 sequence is CASSLARSDRDDGHTF. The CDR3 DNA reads TGTGCCAGCAGCTTAGCACGGTCGGACAGGGATGATGGCCACACCTTC.

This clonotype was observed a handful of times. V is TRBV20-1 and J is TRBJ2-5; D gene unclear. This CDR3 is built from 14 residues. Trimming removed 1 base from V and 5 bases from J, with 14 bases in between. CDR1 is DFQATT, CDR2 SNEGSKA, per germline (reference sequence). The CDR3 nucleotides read TGCAGTGCTAGAGCCGAGACAACGAAGGAGACCCAGTACTTC. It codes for CSARAETTKETQYF.

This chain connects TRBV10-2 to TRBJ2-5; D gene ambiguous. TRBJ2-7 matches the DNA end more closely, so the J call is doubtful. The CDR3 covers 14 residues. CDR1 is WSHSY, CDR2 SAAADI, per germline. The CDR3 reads CASSESKATYEQYF. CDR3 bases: TGCGCCAGCAGTGAGTCGAAAGCTACTTACGAGCAGTACTTC.

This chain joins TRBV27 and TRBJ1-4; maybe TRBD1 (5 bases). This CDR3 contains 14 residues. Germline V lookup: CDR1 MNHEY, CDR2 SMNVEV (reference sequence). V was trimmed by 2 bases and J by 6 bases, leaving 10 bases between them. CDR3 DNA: TGTGCCAGCAGTTTAAGACAGTTCGATGAAAAACTGTTTTTT. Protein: CASSLRQFDEKLFF.

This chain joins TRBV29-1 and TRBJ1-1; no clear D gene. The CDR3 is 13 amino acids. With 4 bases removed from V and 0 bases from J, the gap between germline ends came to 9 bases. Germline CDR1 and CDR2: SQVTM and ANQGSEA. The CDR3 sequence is CSVGIGMNTEAFF. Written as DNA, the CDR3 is TGCAGCGTTGGTATAGGAATGAACACTGAAGCTTTCTTT.

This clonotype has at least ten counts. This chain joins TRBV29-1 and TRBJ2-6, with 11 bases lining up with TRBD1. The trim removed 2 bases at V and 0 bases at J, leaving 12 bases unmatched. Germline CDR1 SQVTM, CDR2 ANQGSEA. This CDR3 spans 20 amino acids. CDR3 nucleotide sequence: TGCAGCGTTGAAAGGGACAGGGGGAAAGTATTCTGCTCTGGGGCCAACGTCCTGACTTTC. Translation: CSVERDRGKVFCSGANVLTF.

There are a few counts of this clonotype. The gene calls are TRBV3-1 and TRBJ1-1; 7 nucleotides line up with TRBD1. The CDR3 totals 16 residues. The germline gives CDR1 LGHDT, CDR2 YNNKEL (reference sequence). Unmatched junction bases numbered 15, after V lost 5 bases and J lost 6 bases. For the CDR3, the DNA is TGTGCCAGCAGCTATCAAGGAAAGGGGGCGGGAGCTGAAGCTTTCTTT. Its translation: CASSYQGKGAGAEAFF. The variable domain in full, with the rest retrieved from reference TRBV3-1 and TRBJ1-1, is DTAVSQTPKYLVTQMGNDKSIKCEQNLGHDTMYWYKQDSKKFLKIMFSYNNKELIINETVPNRFSPKSPDKAHLNLHINSLELGDSAVYFCASSYQGKGAGAEAFFGQGTRLTVV.

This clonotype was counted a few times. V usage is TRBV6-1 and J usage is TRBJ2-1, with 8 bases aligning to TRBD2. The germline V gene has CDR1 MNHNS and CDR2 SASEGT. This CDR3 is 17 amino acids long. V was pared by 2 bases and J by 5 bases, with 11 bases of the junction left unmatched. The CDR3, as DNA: TGTGCCAGCAGTGAATGGTCTAGCGGGTTGGCTAACAATGAGCAGTTCTTC. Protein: CASSEWSSGLANNEQFF.

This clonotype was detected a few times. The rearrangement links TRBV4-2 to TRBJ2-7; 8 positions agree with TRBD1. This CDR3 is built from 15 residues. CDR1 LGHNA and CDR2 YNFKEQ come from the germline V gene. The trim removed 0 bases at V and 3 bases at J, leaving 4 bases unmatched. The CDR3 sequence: CASSQDMTGVYEQYF. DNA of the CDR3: TGTGCCAGCAGCCAAGATATGACAGGGGTCTACGAGCAGTACTTC.

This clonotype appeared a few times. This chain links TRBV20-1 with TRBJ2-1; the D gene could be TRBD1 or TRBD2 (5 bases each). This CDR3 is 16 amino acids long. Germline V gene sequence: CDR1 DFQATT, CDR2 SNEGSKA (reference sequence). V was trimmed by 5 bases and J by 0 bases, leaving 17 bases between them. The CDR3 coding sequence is TGCAGTGCTTGGGACGGTTACGATAGCTCCTACAATGAGCAGTTCTTC. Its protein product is CSAWDGYDSSYNEQFF.